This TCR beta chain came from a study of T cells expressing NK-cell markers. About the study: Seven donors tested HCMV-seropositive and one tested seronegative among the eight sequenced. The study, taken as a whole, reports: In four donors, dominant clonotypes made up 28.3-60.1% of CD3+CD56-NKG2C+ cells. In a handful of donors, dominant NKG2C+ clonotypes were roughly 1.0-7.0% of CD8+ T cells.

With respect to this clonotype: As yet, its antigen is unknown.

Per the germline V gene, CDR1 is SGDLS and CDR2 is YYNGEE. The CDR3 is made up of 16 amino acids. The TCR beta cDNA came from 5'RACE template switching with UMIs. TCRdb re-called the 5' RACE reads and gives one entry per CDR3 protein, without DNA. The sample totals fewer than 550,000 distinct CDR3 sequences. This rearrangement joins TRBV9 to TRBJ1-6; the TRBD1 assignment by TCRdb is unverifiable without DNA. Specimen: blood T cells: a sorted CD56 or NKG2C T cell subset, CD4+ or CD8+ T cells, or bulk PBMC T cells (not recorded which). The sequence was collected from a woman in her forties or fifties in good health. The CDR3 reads CASSVGARGTLSPLHF.